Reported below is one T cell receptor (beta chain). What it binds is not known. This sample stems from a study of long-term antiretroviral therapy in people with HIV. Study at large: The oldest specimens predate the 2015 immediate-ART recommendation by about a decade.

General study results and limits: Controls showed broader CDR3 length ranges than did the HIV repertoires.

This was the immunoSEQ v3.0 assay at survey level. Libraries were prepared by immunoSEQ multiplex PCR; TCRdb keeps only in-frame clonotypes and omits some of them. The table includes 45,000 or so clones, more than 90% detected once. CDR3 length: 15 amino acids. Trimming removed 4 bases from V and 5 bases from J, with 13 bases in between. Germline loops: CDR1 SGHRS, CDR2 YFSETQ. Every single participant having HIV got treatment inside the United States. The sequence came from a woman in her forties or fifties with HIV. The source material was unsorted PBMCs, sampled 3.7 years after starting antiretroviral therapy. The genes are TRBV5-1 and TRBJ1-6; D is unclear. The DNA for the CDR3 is TGCGCCAGCAGCGGCTCCGGGAGAAATAATTCACCCCTCCACTTT. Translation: CASSGSGRNNSPLHF.